This T cell receptor (beta chain) was sequenced during a study of T-cell reconstitution after alpha-beta-depleted transplantation in children. Findings and limits, study-wide: Several hundred expanded graft clones reportedly were the source of alpha-beta T cells about two months after transplant. Counts and diversity of T cells one year after transplant came mostly from newly produced T cells. Some patients showed high day-60 TCRbeta diversity, which derived from surviving recipient T cells and thymic progenitors.

This CDR3 has 13 residues. V was clipped by 8 bases and J by 6 bases, with 18 bases between them. Germline CDR1 is DFQATT and CDR2 is SNEGSKA (reference sequence). Library preparation (for TCRbeta) was performed with unique molecular identifiers. TCRdb re-called the PCR reads with MiXCR, one entry per CDR3 protein. The sample contains about 580,000 distinct CDR3 sequences, roughly a quarter of which appear only once. A note on this clonotype: The target antigen is unknown.

The TCR was taken from a boy under two years old with Wiskott-Aldrich syndrome, due to receive a stem cell transplant. This rearrangement joins TRBV20-1 to TRBJ2-3; a weak D match, TRBD1 (5 bases). Material: PBMCs, obtained before TCRalphabeta/CD19-depleted stem cell transplant. The CDR3 DNA follows: TGCAGTAAAGGACCAGGGCTGGCGGATACGCAGTATTTT. This translates into CSKGPGLADTQYF.